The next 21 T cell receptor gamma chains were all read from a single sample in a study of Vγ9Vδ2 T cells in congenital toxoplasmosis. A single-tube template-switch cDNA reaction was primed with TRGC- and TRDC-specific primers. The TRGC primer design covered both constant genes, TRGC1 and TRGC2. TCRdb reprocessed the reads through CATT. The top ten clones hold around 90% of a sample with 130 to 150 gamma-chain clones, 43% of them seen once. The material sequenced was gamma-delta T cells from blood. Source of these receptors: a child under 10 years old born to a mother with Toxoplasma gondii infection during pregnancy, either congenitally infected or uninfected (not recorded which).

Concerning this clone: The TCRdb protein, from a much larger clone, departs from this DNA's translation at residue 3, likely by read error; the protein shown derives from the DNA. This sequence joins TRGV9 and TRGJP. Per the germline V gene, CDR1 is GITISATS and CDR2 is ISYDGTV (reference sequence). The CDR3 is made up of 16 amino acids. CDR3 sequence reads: CAMWETQELGKKIKVF. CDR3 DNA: TGTGCCATGTGGGAGACGCAAGAGTTGGGCAAAAAAATCAAGGTATTT.

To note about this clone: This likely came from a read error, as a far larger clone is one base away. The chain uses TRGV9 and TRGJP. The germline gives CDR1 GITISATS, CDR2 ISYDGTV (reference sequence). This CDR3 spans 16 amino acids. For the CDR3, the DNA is TGTGCCTTGTGGGAGGTGCAAGAGTTGGACAAAAAAATCAAGGTATTT. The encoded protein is CALWEVQELDKKIKVF.

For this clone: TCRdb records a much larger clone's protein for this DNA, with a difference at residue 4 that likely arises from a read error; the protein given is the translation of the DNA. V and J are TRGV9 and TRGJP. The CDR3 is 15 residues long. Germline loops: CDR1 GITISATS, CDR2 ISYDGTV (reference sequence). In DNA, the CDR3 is TGTGCCTTGTGTGAGGTGCATTTGGGCAAAAAAATCAAGGTATTT. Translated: CALCEVHLGKKIKVF.

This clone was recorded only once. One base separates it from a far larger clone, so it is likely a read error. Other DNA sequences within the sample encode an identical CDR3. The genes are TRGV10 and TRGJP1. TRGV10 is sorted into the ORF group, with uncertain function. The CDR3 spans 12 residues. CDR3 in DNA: TGTGCTGCGTGGACCACTGGCTGGTTCAAGATATTT. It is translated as CAAWTTGWFKIF.

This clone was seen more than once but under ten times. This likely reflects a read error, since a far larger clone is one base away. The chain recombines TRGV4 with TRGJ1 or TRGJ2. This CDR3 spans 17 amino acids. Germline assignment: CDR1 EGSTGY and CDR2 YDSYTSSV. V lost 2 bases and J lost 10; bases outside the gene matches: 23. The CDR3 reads CATWDDRGYASLTKKLF. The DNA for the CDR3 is TGTGCCACCTGGGATGACCGGGGATATGCTTCTCTTACGAAGAAACTCTTT.

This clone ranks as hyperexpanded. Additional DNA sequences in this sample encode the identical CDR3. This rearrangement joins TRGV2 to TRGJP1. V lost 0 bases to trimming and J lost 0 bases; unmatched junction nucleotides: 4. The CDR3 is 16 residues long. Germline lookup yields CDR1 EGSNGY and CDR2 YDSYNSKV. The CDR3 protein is CATWDGPDTTGWFKIF. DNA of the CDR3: TGTGCCACCTGGGACGGGCCGGATACCACTGGTTGGTTCAAGATATTT.

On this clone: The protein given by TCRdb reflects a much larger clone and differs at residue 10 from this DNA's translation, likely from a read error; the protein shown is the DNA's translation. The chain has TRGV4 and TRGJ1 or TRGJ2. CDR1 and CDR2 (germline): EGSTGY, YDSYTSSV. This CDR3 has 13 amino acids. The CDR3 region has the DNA TGTGCCACCTGGGATGGGCGTTATTATACGAAACTCTTT. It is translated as CATWDGRYYTKLF.

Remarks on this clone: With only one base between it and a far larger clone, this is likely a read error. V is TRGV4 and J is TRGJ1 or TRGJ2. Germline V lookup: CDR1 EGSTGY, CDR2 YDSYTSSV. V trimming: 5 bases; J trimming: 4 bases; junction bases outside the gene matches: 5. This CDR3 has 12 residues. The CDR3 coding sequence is TGTGCCACCTGGGTTCTATATTATAAGAAACTCTTT. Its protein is CATWVLYYKKLF.

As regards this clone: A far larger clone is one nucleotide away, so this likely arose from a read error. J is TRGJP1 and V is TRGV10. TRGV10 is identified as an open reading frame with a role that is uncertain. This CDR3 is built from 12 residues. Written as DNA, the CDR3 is TGTGCTGCGTGGACCACTGATTGGTTCAAGATATTT. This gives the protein CAAWTTDWFKIF.

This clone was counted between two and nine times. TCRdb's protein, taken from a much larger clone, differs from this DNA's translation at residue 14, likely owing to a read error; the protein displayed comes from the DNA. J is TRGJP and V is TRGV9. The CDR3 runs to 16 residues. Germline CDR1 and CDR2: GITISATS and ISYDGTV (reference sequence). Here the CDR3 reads CALWEVQELGKKIRVF. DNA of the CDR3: TGTGCCTTGTGGGAGGTGCAAGAGTTGGGCAAAAAAATCAGGGTATTT.

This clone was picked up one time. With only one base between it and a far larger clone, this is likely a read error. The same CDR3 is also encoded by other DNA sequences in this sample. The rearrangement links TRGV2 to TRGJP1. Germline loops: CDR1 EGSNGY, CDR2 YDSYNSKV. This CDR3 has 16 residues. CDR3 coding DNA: TGTGCCACCTGGGACGGGCCGGATACCACTGGTTGGTTTAAGATATTT. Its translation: CATWDGPDTTGWFKIF.

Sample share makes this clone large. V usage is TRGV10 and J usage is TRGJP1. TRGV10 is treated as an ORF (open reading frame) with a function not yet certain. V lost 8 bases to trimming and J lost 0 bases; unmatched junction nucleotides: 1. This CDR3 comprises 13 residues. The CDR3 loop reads CAAWDTTGWFKIF. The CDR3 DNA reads TGTGCTGCGTGGGATACCACTGGTTGGTTCAAGATATTT.

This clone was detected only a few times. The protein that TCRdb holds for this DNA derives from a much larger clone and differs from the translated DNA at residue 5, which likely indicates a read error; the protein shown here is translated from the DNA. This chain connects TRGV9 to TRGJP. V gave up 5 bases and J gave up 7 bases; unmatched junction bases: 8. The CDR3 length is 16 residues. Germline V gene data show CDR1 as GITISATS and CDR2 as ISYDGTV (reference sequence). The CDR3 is CALWGALELGKKIKVF. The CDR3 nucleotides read TGTGCCTTGTGGGGGGCACTCGAGTTGGGCAAAAAAATCAAGGTATTT.

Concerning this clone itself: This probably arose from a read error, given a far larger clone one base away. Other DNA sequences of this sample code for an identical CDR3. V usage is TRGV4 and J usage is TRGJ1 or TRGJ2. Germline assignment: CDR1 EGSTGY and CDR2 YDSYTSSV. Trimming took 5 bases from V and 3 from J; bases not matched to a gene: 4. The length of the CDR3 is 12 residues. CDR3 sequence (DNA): TGTGCCACCTGGGGTCTTTATTATAAGAAACTCTTT. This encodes CATWGLYYKKLF.

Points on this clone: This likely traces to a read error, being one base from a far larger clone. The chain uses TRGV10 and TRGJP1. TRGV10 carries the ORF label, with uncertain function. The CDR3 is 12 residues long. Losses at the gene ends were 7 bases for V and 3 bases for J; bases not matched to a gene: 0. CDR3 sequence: CAAWSTGWFKIF. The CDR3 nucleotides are TGTGCTGCGTGGTCCACTGGTTGGTTCAAGATATTT.

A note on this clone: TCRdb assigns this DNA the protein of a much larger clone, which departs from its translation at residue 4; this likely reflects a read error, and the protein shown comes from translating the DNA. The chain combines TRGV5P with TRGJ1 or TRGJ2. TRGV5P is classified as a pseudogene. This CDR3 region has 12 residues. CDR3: CATLGLYYKKLF. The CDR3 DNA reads TGTGCCACCTTGGGTCTATATTATAAGAAACTCTTT.

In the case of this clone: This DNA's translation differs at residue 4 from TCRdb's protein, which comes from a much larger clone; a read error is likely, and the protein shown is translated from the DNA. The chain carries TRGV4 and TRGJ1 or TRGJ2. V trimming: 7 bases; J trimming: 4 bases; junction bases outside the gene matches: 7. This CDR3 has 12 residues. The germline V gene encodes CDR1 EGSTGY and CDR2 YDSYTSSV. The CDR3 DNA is TGTGCCACCTGTGGTCTATATTATAAGAAACTCTTT. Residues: CATCGLYYKKLF.

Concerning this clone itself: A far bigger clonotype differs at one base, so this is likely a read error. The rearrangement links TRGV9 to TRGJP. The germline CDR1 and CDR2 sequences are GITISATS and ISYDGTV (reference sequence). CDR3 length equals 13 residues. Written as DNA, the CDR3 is TGTGCCTTGTGGGAGTTGGGCAAAAAAACCAAGGTATTT. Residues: CALWELGKKTKVF.

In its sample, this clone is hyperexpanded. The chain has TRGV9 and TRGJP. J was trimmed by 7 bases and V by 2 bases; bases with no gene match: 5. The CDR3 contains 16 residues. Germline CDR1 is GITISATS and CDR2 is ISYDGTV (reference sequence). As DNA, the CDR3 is TGTGCCTTGTGGGAGGCACTCGAGTTGGGCAAAAAAATCAAGGTATTT. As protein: CALWEALELGKKIKVF.

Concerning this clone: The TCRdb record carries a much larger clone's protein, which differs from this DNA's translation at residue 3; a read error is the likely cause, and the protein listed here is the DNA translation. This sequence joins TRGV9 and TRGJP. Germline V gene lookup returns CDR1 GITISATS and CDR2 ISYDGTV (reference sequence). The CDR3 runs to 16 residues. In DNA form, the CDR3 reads TGTGCCGTGTGGGAGACGCAAGAGTTGGGCAAAAAAATCAAGGTATTT. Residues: CAVWETQELGKKIKVF.

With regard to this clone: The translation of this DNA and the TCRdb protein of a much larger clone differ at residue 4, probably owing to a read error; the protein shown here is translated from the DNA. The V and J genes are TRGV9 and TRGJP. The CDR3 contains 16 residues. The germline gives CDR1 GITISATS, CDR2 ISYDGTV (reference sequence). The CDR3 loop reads CALRETQELGKKIKVF. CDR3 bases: TGTGCCTTGAGGGAGACGCAAGAGTTGGGCAAAAAAATCAAGGTATTT.